These T cell receptor beta chains were read from a single sample in a study of blood T cell repertoires in COVID-19. Libraries were prepared by immunoSEQ multiplex PCR; TCRdb keeps only in-frame clonotypes and omits some of them. The sample holds over 150,000 clones, roughly 88% seen once. Sequenced material: peripheral blood. The receptor set was obtained from a woman aged 35 to 49 with COVID-19, enrolled during active disease. Each CDR3 is given with its conserved first and last residue. D genes are given only for firm matches. Size is stated for part of the rows, as once, few or many counts, or as a class when the clone is expanded.

d_call: .
j_call: TRBJ2-1
clone_size: .
v_call: TRBV9
cdr3_aa: CASSRRAGNSYNEQFF
cdr3_nt: TGTGCCAGCAGCCGACGGGCCGGGAACTCCTACAATGAGCAGTTCTTC

d_call: TRBD1
j_call: TRBJ2-2
clone_size: .
v_call: TRBV24-1
cdr3_aa: CATSESDRGRTGELFF
cdr3_nt: TGTGCCACCAGTGAATCGGACAGGGGGCGCACCGGGGAGCTGTTTTTT

d_call: .
j_call: TRBJ1-3
clone_size: .
v_call: TRBV6-5
cdr3_aa: CASRDFNGNTIYF
cdr3_nt: TGTGCCAGCAGAGACTTTAACGGAAACACCATATATTTT

d_call: .
j_call: TRBJ2-7
clone_size: .
v_call: TRBV6-5
cdr3_aa: CASSAPPGYEQYF
cdr3_nt: TGTGCCAGCAGCGCACCCCCAGGGTACGAGCAGTACTTC

d_call: .
j_call: TRBJ2-7
clone_size: .
v_call: TRBV7-2
cdr3_aa: CASSLGRSYEQYF
cdr3_nt: TGTGCCAGCAGCCTAGGGCGGAGCTACGAGCAGTACTTC

d_call: .
j_call: TRBJ1-5
clone_size: .
v_call: TRBV18
cdr3_aa: CASSPANRDISPQHF
cdr3_nt: TGTGCCAGCTCACCCGCTAACAGGGACATCAGCCCCCAGCATTTT

d_call: TRBD2
j_call: TRBJ2-5
clone_size: .
v_call: TRBV7-9
cdr3_aa: CASSSGTSFGSVEETQYF
cdr3_nt: TGTGCCAGCAGCTCCGGGACTAGTTTTGGGAGTGTCGAAGAGACCCAGTACTTC

d_call: TRBD1
j_call: TRBJ1-6
clone_size: .
v_call: TRBV9
cdr3_aa: CASSVEGTGGGSPLHF
cdr3_nt: TGTGCCAGCAGCGTAGAGGGGACAGGGGGCGGGTCACCCCTCCACTTT

d_call: TRBD1
j_call: TRBJ1-6
clone_size: .
v_call: TRBV7-9
cdr3_aa: CASSLEPTGGSPLHF
cdr3_nt: TGTGCCAGCAGCTTAGAACCGACAGGGGGCTCACCCCTCCACTTT

d_call: TRBD1
j_call: TRBJ1-5
clone_size: .
v_call: TRBV4-1
cdr3_aa: CASSLRGTGDSNQPQHF
cdr3_nt: TGCGCCAGCAGCCTACGGGGGACAGGGGATAGCAATCAGCCCCAGCATTTT

d_call: TRBD1
j_call: TRBJ2-7
clone_size: .
v_call: TRBV2
cdr3_aa: CASRPGQETYEQYF
cdr3_nt: TGTGCCAGCAGGCCGGGACAGGAGACCTACGAGCAGTACTTC

d_call: .
j_call: TRBJ2-1
clone_size: .
v_call: TRBV3-1/TRBV3-2
cdr3_aa: CASSQDLGGGHFF
cdr3_nt: TGTGCCAGCAGCCAAGATTTGGGGGGGGGCCACTTCTTC

d_call: .
j_call: TRBJ1-5
clone_size: .
v_call: TRBV19
cdr3_aa: CASSIGGWGSNQPQHF
cdr3_nt: TGTGCCAGTAGTATAGGGGGCTGGGGCTCCAATCAGCCCCAGCATTTT

d_call: .
j_call: TRBJ1-5
clone_size: few
v_call: TRBV28
cdr3_aa: CASSLPAQVSQQPQHF
cdr3_nt: TGTGCCAGCAGTTTACCCGCGCAGGTATCCCAGCAGCCCCAGCATTTT

d_call: TRBD2
j_call: TRBJ2-3
clone_size: .
v_call: TRBV5-1
cdr3_aa: CASSPGTSGTDTQYF
cdr3_nt: TGCGCCAGCAGCCCGGGGACTAGCGGGACAGATACGCAGTATTTT

d_call: .
j_call: TRBJ1-2
clone_size: .
v_call: TRBV5-1
cdr3_aa: CASSLEAGRNYGYTF
cdr3_nt: TGCGCCAGCAGCTTGGAAGCAGGGAGGAACTATGGCTACACCTTC

d_call: .
j_call: TRBJ1-1
clone_size: .
v_call: TRBV21-1
cdr3_aa: CASSGDRRTEAFF
cdr3_nt: TGTGCCAGCAGCGGAGACAGGCGCACTGAAGCTTTCTTT

d_call: .
j_call: TRBJ2-6
clone_size: .
v_call: TRBV11-2
cdr3_aa: CASSLVQGDNVLTF
cdr3_nt: TGTGCCAGCAGCTTAGTCCAGGGTGACAACGTCCTGACTTTC

d_call: .
j_call: TRBJ2-3
clone_size: .
v_call: TRBV9
cdr3_aa: CASSGHTADTQYF
cdr3_nt: TGTGCCAGCAGCGGACATACTGCAGATACGCAGTATTTT

d_call: TRBD2
j_call: TRBJ2-1
clone_size: .
v_call: TRBV6-4
cdr3_aa: CASGPSGGHYNEQFF
cdr3_nt: TGTGCCAGCGGGCCAAGCGGGGGGCATTACAATGAGCAGTTCTTC

d_call: .
j_call: TRBJ2-7
clone_size: .
v_call: TRBV3-1/TRBV3-2
cdr3_aa: CASSQTQGLGQPSYEQYF
cdr3_nt: TGTGCCAGCAGCCAAACCCAGGGGTTAGGGCAACCGTCCTACGAGCAGTACTTC

d_call: .
j_call: TRBJ2-7
clone_size: .
v_call: TRBV24-1
cdr3_aa: CATSDRGRSYEQYF
cdr3_nt: TGTGCCACCAGTGACCGAGGGCGCTCCTACGAGCAGTACTTC

d_call: .
j_call: TRBJ1-1
clone_size: .
v_call: TRBV18
cdr3_aa: CASSPPGEMNTEAFF
cdr3_nt: TGTGCCAGCTCACCACCTGGGGAGATGAACACTGAAGCTTTCTTT

d_call: TRBD1
j_call: TRBJ1-1
clone_size: .
v_call: TRBV5-1
cdr3_aa: CASSRTGLDTEAFF
cdr3_nt: TGCGCCAGCAGCAGGACAGGGTTGGACACTGAAGCTTTCTTT

d_call: TRBD1
j_call: TRBJ1-5
clone_size: .
v_call: TRBV6-5
cdr3_aa: CASSWTGGYNQPQHF
cdr3_nt: TGTGCCAGCAGTTGGACAGGGGGTTACAATCAGCCCCAGCATTTT

d_call: .
j_call: TRBJ2-3
clone_size: once
v_call: TRBV7-2
cdr3_aa: CASSLGGTTSTDTQYF
cdr3_nt: TGTGCCAGCAGCTTAGGCGGGACCACAAGCACAGATACGCAGTATTTT

d_call: .
j_call: TRBJ2-7
clone_size: .
v_call: TRBV5-6
cdr3_aa: CASSIENYEQYF
cdr3_nt: TGTGCCAGCAGCATCGAGAACTACGAGCAGTACTTC

d_call: TRBD1
j_call: TRBJ1-3
clone_size: .
v_call: TRBV5-8
cdr3_aa: CASSSWDSFGNTIYF
cdr3_nt: TGTGCCAGCAGCTCATGGGACAGCTTTGGAAACACCATATATTTT

d_call: .
j_call: TRBJ2-3
clone_size: once
v_call: TRBV27
cdr3_aa: CASRVQIAASSTDTQYF
cdr3_nt: TGTGCCAGCAGAGTACAAATAGCGGCAAGTAGCACAGATACGCAGTATTTT

d_call: TRBD1
j_call: TRBJ1-1
clone_size: .
v_call: TRBV7-8
cdr3_aa: CASSLAGGGGVAEAFF
cdr3_nt: TGTGCCAGCAGCTTAGCGGGTGGAGGGGGCGTCGCTGAAGCTTTCTTT

d_call: .
j_call: TRBJ1-3
clone_size: .
v_call: TRBV6-1
cdr3_aa: CASSESDISPGNTIYF
cdr3_nt: TGTGCCAGCAGTGAATCCGACATCAGTCCTGGAAACACCATATATTTT

d_call: .
j_call: TRBJ1-2
clone_size: .
v_call: TRBV28
cdr3_aa: CASSLRVYGYTF
cdr3_nt: TGTGCCAGCAGTTTGAGGGTCTATGGCTACACCTTC

d_call: .
j_call: TRBJ1-5
clone_size: .
v_call: TRBV7-2
cdr3_aa: CASSLIGGQPQHF
cdr3_nt: TGTGCCAGCAGCTTAATCGGTGGTCAGCCCCAGCATTTT

d_call: TRBD1
j_call: TRBJ2-7
clone_size: .
v_call: TRBV27
cdr3_aa: CASSPDRGELNEQYF
cdr3_nt: TGTGCCAGCAGTCCCGACAGGGGGGAATTAAACGAGCAGTACTTC

d_call: .
j_call: TRBJ2-7
clone_size: .
v_call: TRBV27
cdr3_aa: CASSTGVAYEQYF
cdr3_nt: TGTGCCAGCAGCACCGGGGTCGCCTACGAGCAGTACTTC

d_call: .
j_call: TRBJ1-3
clone_size: .
v_call: TRBV4-2
cdr3_aa: CASSQDLGQDGSGNTIYF
cdr3_nt: TGTGCCAGCAGCCAAGACCTGGGGCAGGACGGCTCTGGAAACACCATATATTTT

d_call: TRBD2
j_call: TRBJ2-7
clone_size: once
v_call: TRBV19
cdr3_aa: CASSIGLAGNHEQYF
cdr3_nt: TGTGCCAGTAGTATTGGACTAGCGGGGAACCACGAGCAGTACTTC

d_call: .
j_call: TRBJ2-7
clone_size: .
v_call: TRBV7-2
cdr3_aa: CASSRPYEQYF
cdr3_nt: TGTGCCAGCAGCCGTCCCTACGAGCAGTACTTC

d_call: .
j_call: TRBJ2-7
clone_size: .
v_call: TRBV5-1
cdr3_aa: CASSPDISYEQYF
cdr3_nt: TGCGCCAGCAGCCCCGACATTTCTTACGAGCAGTACTTC

d_call: TRBD1
j_call: TRBJ1-1
clone_size: .
v_call: TRBV3-1/TRBV3-2
cdr3_aa: CASSRRTGPNTEAFF
cdr3_nt: TGTGCCAGCAGCCGCCGGACAGGCCCGAACACTGAAGCTTTCTTT

d_call: .
j_call: TRBJ1-5
clone_size: .
v_call: TRBV7-8
cdr3_aa: CASSPLRLQPQHF
cdr3_nt: TGTGCCAGCAGCCCCCTGCGACTTCAGCCCCAGCATTTT

d_call: .
j_call: TRBJ1-2
clone_size: .
v_call: TRBV6-1
cdr3_aa: CASSELAGNGYTF
cdr3_nt: TGTGCCAGCAGTGAATTGGCAGGGAATGGCTACACCTTC

d_call: .
j_call: TRBJ1-2
clone_size: .
v_call: TRBV19
cdr3_aa: CASSIGGHSFYGYTF
cdr3_nt: TGTGCCAGTAGTATAGGTGGGCATTCCTTCTATGGCTACACCTTC